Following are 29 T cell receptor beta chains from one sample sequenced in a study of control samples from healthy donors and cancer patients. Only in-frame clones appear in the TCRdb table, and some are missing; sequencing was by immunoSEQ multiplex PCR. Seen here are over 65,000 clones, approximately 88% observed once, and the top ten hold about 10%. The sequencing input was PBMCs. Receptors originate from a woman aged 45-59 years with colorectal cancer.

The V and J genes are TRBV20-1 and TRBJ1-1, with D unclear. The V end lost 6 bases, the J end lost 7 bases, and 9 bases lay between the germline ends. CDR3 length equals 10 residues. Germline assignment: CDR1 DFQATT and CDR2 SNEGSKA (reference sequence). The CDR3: CSADPIEAFF. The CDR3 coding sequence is TGCAGTGCAGATCCGATTGAAGCTTTCTTT.

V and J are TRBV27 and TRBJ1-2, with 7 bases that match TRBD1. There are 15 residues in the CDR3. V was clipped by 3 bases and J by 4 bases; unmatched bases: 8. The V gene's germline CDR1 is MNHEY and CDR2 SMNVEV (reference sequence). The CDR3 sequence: CASSLEGARGYGYTF. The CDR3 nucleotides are TGTGCCAGCAGTTTGGAGGGGGCGCGGGGCTATGGCTACACCTTC.

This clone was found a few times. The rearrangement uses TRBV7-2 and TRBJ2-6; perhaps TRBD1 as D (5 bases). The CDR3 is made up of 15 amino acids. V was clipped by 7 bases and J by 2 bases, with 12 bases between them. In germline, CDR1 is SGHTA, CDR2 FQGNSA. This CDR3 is CASKQGRTGANVLTF. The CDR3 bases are TGTGCCAGCAAGCAGGGTAGGACTGGGGCCAACGTCCTGACTTTC.

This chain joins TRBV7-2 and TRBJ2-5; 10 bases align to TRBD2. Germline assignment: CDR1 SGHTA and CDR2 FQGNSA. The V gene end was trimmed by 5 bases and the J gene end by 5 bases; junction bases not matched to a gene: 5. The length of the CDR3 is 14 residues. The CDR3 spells CASSPGLASETQYF. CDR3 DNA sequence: TGTGCCAGCAGCCCGGGACTAGCGAGCGAGACCCAGTACTTC.

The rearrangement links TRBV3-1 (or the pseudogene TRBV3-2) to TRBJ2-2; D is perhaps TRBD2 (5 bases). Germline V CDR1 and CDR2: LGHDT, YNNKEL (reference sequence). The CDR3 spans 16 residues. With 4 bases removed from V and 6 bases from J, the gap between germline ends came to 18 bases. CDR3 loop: CASSLVTLGAAGELFF. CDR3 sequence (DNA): TGTGCCAGCAGCCTCGTTACATTGGGAGCCGCCGGGGAGCTGTTTTTT.

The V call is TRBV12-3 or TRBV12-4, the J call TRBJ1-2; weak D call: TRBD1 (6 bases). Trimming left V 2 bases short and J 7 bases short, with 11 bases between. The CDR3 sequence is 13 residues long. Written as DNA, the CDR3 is TGTGCCAGCAGTTTAAAAGGGGGTCTTGGCTACACCTTC. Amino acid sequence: CASSLKGGLGYTF.

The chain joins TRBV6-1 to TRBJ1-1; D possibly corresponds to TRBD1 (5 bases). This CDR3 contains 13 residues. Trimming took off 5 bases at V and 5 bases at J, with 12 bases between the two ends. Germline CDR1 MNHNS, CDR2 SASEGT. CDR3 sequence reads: CASSPFGGTEAFF. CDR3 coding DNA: TGTGCCAGCAGTCCTTTCGGGGGGACTGAAGCTTTCTTT.

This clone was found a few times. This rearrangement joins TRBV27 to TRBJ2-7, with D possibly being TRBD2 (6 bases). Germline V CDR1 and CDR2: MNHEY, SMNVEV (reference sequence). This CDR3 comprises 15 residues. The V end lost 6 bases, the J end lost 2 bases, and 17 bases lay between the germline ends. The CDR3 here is CASSAGAGRPYEQYV. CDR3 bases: TGTGCCAGCAGCGCCGGGGCAGGGAGGCCCTACGAGCAGTACGTC.

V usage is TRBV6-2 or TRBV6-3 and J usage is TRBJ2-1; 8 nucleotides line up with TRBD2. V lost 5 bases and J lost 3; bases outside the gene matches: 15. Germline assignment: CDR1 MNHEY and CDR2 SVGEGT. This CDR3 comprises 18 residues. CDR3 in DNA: TGTGCCAGCAGTCCAAGGCCTTGGCAGCGGGGGAGCTACAATGAGCAGTTCTTC. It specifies CASSPRPWQRGSYNEQFF.

This CDR3 is CASSGDRVIRTEAFF. CDR3 in DNA: TGTGCCAGCTCAGGTGACAGGGTGATTCGGACTGAAGCTTTCTTT. The chain joins TRBV18 to TRBJ1-1, with 7 bases identical to TRBD1. V was clipped by 5 bases and J by 5 bases; unmatched bases: 11. The CDR3 runs to 15 residues. Germline values: CDR1 KGHSH, CDR2 LQKENI.

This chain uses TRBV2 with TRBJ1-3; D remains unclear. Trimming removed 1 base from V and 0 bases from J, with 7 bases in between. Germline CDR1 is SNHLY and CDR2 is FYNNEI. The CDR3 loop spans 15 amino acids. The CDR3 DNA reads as TGTGCCAGCAGTGAAGACTCAAGCTCTGGAAACACCATATATTTT. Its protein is CASSEDSSSGNTIYF.

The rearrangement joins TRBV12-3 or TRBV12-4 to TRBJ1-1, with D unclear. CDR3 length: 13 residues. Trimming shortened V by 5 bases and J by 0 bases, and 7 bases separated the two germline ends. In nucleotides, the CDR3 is TGTGCCAGCAGTCGTATTATGAACACTGAAGCTTTCTTT. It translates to CASSRIMNTEAFF.

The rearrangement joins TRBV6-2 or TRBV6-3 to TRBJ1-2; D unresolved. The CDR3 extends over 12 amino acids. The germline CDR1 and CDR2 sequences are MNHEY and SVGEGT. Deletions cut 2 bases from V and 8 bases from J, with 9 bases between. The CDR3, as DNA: TGTGCCAGCAGTTACGGGGTTAGAGGCTACACCTTC. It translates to CASSYGVRGYTF.

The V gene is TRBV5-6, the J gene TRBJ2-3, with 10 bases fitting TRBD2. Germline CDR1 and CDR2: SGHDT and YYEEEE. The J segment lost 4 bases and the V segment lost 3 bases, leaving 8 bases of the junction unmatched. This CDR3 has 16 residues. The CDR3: CASSSTSGVTPDTQYF. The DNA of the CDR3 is TGTGCCAGCAGCTCCACTAGCGGGGTGACCCCAGATACGCAGTATTTT.

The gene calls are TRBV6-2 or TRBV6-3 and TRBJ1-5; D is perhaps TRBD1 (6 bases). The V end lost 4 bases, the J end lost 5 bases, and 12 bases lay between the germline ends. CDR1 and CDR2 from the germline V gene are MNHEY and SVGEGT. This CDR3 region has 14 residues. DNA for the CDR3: TGTGCCAGCAGTTTGGACAGTCGATATCAGCCCCAGCATTTT. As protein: CASSLDSRYQPQHF.

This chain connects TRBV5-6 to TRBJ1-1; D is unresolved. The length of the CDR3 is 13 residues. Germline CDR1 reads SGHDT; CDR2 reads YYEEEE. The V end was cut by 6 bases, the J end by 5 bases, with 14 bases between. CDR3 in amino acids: CASTLGFGTEAFF. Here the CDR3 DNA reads TGTGCCAGCACCCTCGGGTTCGGGACTGAAGCTTTCTTT.

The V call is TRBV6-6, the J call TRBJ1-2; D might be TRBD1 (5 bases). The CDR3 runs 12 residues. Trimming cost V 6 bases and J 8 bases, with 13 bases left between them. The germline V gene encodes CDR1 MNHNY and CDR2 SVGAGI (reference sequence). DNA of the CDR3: TGTGCCAGCAGGGGGGAGACAGACGGCTACACCTTC. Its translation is CASRGETDGYTF.

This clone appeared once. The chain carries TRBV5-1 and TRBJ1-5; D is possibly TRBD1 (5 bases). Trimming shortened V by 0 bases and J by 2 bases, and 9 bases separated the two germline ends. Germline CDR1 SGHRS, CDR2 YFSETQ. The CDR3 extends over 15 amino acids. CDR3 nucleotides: TGCGCCAGCAGCTTGGGCCAGGGAGGCAATCAGCCCCAGCATTTT. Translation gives CASSLGQGGNQPQHF.

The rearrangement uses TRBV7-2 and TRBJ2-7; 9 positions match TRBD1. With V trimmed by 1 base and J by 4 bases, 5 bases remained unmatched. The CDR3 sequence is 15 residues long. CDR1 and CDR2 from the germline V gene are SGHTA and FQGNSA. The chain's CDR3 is CASSLGGQGVYEQYV. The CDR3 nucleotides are TGTGCCAGCAGCTTAGGGGGACAGGGAGTTTACGAGCAGTACGTC.

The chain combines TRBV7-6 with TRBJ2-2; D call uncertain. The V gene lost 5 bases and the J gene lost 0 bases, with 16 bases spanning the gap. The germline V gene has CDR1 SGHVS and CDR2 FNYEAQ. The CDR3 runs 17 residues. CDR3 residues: CASSPTVYGTNTGELFF. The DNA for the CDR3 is TGTGCCAGCAGCCCAACCGTCTACGGTACGAACACCGGGGAGCTGTTTTTT. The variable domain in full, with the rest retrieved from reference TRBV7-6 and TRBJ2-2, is GAGVSQSPRYKVTKRGQDVALRCDPISGHVSLYWYRQALGQGPEFLTYFNYEAQQDKSGLPNDRFSAERPEGSISTLTIQRTEQRDSAMYRCASSPTVYGTNTGELFFGEGSRLTVL.

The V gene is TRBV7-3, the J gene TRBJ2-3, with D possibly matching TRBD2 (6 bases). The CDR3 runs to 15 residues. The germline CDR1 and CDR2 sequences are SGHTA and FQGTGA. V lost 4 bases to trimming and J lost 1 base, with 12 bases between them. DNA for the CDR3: TGTGCCAGCAGCTCGTCGAAGCGGGGCACAGATACGCAGTATTTT. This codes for CASSSSKRGTDTQYF.

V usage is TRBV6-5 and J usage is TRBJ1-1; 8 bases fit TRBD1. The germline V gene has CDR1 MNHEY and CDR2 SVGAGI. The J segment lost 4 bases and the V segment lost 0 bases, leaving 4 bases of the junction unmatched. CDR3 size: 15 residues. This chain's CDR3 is CASSYSTGVSTEAFF. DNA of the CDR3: TGTGCCAGCAGTTACTCGACAGGGGTGAGCACTGAAGCTTTCTTT.

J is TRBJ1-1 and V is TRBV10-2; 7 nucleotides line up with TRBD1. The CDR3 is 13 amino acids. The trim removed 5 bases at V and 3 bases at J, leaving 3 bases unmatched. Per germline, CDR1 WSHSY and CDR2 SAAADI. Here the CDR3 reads CASSKGADTEAFF. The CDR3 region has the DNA TGCGCCAGCAGTAAGGGGGCGGACACTGAAGCTTTCTTT.

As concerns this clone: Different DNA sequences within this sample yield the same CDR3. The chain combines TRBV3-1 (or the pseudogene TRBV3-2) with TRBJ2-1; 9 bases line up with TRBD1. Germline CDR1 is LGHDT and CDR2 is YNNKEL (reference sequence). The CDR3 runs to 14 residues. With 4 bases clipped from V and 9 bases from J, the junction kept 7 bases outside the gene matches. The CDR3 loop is CASSPGQGYSEQFF. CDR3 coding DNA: TGTGCCAGCAGCCCGGGACAGGGATATAGTGAGCAGTTCTTC.

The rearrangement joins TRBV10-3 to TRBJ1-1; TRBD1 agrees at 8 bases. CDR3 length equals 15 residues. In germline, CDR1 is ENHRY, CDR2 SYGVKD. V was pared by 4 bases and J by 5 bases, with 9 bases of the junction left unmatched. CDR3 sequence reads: CAISGAQGGETEAFF. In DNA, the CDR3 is TGTGCCATCAGTGGGGCACAGGGGGGAGAGACTGAAGCTTTCTTT.

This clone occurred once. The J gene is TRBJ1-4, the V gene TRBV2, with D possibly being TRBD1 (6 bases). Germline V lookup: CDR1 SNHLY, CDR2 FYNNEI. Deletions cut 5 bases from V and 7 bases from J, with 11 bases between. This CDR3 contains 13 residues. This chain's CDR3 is CASSNLGGEKLFF. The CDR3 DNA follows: TGTGCCAGCAGTAATTTAGGGGGTGAAAAACTGTTTTTT. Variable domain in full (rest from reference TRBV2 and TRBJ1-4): EPEVTQTPSHQVTQMGQEVILRCVPISNHLYFYWYRQILGQKVEFLVSFYNNEISEKSEIFDDQFSVERPDGSNFTLKIRSTKLEDSAMYFCASSNLGGEKLFFGSGTQLSVL.

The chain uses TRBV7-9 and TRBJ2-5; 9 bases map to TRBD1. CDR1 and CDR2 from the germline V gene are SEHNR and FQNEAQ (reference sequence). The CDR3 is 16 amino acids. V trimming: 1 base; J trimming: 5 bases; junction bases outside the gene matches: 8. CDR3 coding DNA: TGTGCCAGCAGCTTAGGAGACAGGGGGGTCAGGGAGACCCAGTACTTC. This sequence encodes CASSLGDRGVRETQYF.

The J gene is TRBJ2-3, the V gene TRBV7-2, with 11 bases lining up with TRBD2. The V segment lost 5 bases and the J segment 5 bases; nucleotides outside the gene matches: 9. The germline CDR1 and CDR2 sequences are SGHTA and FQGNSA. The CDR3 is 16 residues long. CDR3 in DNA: TGTGCCAGCAGCCTGGAGCTAGCGGGGGGAGTAGATACGCAGTATTTT. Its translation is CASSLELAGGVDTQYF.

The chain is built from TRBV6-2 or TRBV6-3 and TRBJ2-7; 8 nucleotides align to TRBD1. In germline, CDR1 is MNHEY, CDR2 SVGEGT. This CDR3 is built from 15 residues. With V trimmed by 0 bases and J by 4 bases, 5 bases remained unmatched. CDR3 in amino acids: CASSYSDQGAYEQYV. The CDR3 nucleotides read TGTGCCAGCAGTTACTCTGACCAGGGGGCTTACGAGCAGTACGTC.